The 25 T cell receptor beta chains below come from one sample, sequenced in a study of blood T cell repertoires in COVID-19. Sequencing used immunoSEQ multiplex PCR; TCRdb keeps in-frame clones, though not all of them. This sample has 120,000 or so clones, with under 85% found just once. Sequences were obtained from peripheral blood. All receptors derive from a man in his sixties with acute or convalescent COVID-19.

The V and J genes are TRBV7-3 and TRBJ2-1; TRBD2 aligns across 10 bases. V dropped 0 bases and J dropped 9; count of bases not matched to a gene: 8. This CDR3 is built from 16 residues. CDR1 is SGHTA, CDR2 FQGTGA, per germline. The CDR3 DNA reads as TGTGCCAGCAGCTTAACTGTAGCGGGAGGAACGGGTGAGCAGTTCTTC. It specifies CASSLTVAGGTGEQFF.

This clone showed up just a few times. J is TRBJ2-3 and V is TRBV24-1; no definite D call. V was shortened by 2 bases and J by 4 bases, with 12 bases between the two germline ends. The CDR3 totals 15 residues. Germline V gene lookup returns CDR1 KGHDR and CDR2 SFDVKD. CDR3 bases: TGTGCCACCAGTGATTCTCGATCAGGCGCAGATACGCAGTATTTT. Translated: CATSDSRSGADTQYF.

CDR3 protein: CASSFGGNTGELFF. The CDR3 region has the DNA TGTGCCAGCAGTTTTGGCGGGAACACCGGGGAGCTGTTTTTT. This sequence joins TRBV28 and TRBJ2-2, with no clear D. The CDR3 loop spans 14 amino acids. CDR1 and CDR2 from the germline V gene are MDHEN and SYDVKM. Trimming took 3 bases from V and 1 from J, leaving 6 bases between them.

This chain joins TRBV5-5 and TRBJ2-7; D is possibly TRBD2 (6 bases). Trimming left V 0 bases short and J 5 bases short, with 6 bases between. Germline CDR1 is SGHKS and CDR2 is YYEKEE (reference sequence). This CDR3 is built from 12 residues. The CDR3 bases are TGTGCCAGCAGCTTGGCGGGGGACGAGCAGTACTTC. Translating gives CASSLAGDEQYF.

V gene TRBV5-1 combines with J gene TRBJ2-7; TRBD1 matches at 7 bases. V lost 3 bases, J lost 7 bases, and 10 bases stayed unmatched. This CDR3 spans 14 amino acids. The germline CDR1 and CDR2 sequences are SGHRS and YFSETQ. DNA for the CDR3: TGCGCCAGCAGCTACGGACAGGCATTGGGTGAGCAGTACTTC. Translation gives CASSYGQALGEQYF.

This clone was seen just once. V is TRBV5-1 and J is TRBJ1-4; D possibly corresponds to TRBD1 (5 bases). V was trimmed by 0 bases and J by 5 bases, leaving 8 bases between them. Germline loops: CDR1 SGHRS, CDR2 YFSETQ. This CDR3 spans 14 amino acids. The CDR3: CASSLEGWNEKLFF. The CDR3 DNA reads as TGCGCCAGCAGCTTGGAGGGGTGGAATGAAAAACTGTTTTTT.

The chain employs TRBV9 and TRBJ2-3; D might be TRBD2 (5 bases). V gave up 3 bases and J gave up 3 bases, with 14 bases separating them. CDR3 length equals 15 residues. The germline V gene has CDR1 SGDLS and CDR2 YYNGEE. The CDR3 sequence is CASSAPLSGTDTQYF. The CDR3, as DNA: TGTGCCAGCAGCGCTCCGTTATCGGGGACAGATACGCAGTATTTT.

V gene TRBV24-1 combines with J gene TRBJ1-2, with TRBD1 as a possible D gene (6 bases). Germline lookup yields CDR1 KGHDR and CDR2 SFDVKD. V lost 4 bases to trimming and J lost 8 bases, with 25 bases between them. The CDR3 is 17 amino acids. CDR3 sequence reads: CATSDPSSQGVIEGYTF. CDR3 coding DNA: TGTGCCACCAGTGACCCTAGTTCACAGGGAGTGATAGAGGGCTACACCTTC.

This chain uses TRBV15 with TRBJ2-7; a weak D match, TRBD2 (5 bases). Germline CDR1 is LNHNV and CDR2 is YYDKDF (reference sequence). Trimming pared 0 bases from V and 6 bases from J, leaving 12 bases between. CDR3 size: 14 residues. CDR3 bases: TGTGCCACCAGCAGAGAACTCCTGGGGAGCGAGCAGTACTTC. Its protein product is CATSRELLGSEQYF. The variable domain in full, completed from reference TRBV15 and TRBJ2-7, reads DAMVIQNPRYQVTQFGKPVTLSCSQTLNHNVMYWYQQKSSQAPKLLFHYYDKDFNNEADTPDNFQSRRPNTSFCFLDIRSPGLGDTAMYLCATSRELLGSEQYFGPGTRLTVT.

This chain connects TRBV28 to TRBJ2-5; TRBD1 aligns across 7 bases. This CDR3 comprises 16 residues. With V trimmed by 8 bases and J by 3 bases, 15 bases remained unmatched. The germline V gene encodes CDR1 MDHEN and CDR2 SYDVKM. The CDR3 protein is CASGAFASGGEETQYF. Here the CDR3 DNA reads TGTGCCAGCGGAGCCTTTGCTTCAGGGGGTGAAGAGACCCAGTACTTC.

The rearrangement links TRBV5-1 to TRBJ1-1; possible D gene TRBD1, 6 bases. CDR1 and CDR2 from the germline V gene are SGHRS and YFSETQ. The length of the CDR3 is 14 residues. V lost 4 bases to trimming and J lost 4 bases, with 14 bases between them. CDR3: CASSLGGGTTEAFF. In DNA, the CDR3 is TGCGCCAGCAGCCTGGGAGGGGGTACCACTGAAGCTTTCTTT.

The chain carries TRBV19 and TRBJ1-1, with D hard to call. The V and J ends lost 1 base and 0 bases respectively, with 3 bases between them. This CDR3 contains 13 residues. The germline V gene encodes CDR1 LNHDA and CDR2 SQIVND (reference sequence). The CDR3 nucleotides read TGTGCCAGTAGTATAGCGTTGAACACTGAAGCTTTCTTT. This translates into CASSIALNTEAFF.

In its sample, this clone was seen once. V gene TRBV6-5 combines with J gene TRBJ2-1, with 12 bases aligning to TRBD2. V gave up 7 bases and J gave up 4 bases; unmatched junction bases: 5. CDR3 length: 15 residues. Germline V gene data show CDR1 as MNHEY and CDR2 as SVGAGI. DNA of the CDR3: TGTGCCAGCACCAAAACTAGCGGGGGGTACAATGAGCAGTTCTTC. Its protein product is CASTKTSGGYNEQFF.

The chain combines TRBV28 with TRBJ1-5, with TRBD1 as a possible D gene (6 bases). V gave up 6 bases and J gave up 11 bases, with 17 bases separating them. The germline gives CDR1 MDHEN, CDR2 SYDVKM. This CDR3 region has 13 residues. In nucleotides, the CDR3 is TGTGCCAGCAGGGACGACAGGTCGCGGGCCCAGCATTTT. Translated: CASRDDRSRAQHF.

To note about this clone: Other DNA sequences within the sample encode an identical CDR3. The chain has TRBV11-2 and TRBJ2-7, with D perhaps TRBD1 (6 bases). Germline V gene sequence: CDR1 SGHAT, CDR2 FQNNGV. This CDR3 has 15 residues. The V and J ends lost 1 base and 2 bases respectively, with 12 bases between them. Here the CDR3 reads CASSLATGPTYEQYF. As DNA, the CDR3 is TGTGCCAGCAGCTTAGCGACAGGTCCTACCTACGAGCAGTACTTC. Full variable domain (rest looked up from reference TRBV11-2 and TRBJ2-7): EAGVAQSPRYKIIEKRQSVAFWCNPISGHATLYWYQQILGQGPKLLIQFQNNGVVDDSQLPKDRFSAERLKGVDSTLKIQPAKLEDSAVYLCASSLATGPTYEQYFGPGTRLTVT.

V gene TRBV6-5 combines with J gene TRBJ1-3; 7 nucleotides match TRBD1. J gave up 0 bases and V 4 bases, and 3 bases lay outside the gene matches. The CDR3 has 15 residues. Germline CDR1 MNHEY, CDR2 SVGAGI. The CDR3: CASSSGQVSGNTIYF. In DNA, the CDR3 is TGTGCCAGCAGTTCTGGACAGGTCTCTGGAAACACCATATATTTT.

The chain has TRBV7-9 and TRBJ2-3; 9 nucleotides align to TRBD1. This CDR3 is built from 14 residues. Germline assignment: CDR1 SEHNR and CDR2 FQNEAQ (reference sequence). V lost 5 bases, J lost 4 bases, and 4 bases stayed unmatched. In DNA, the CDR3 is TGTGCCAGCAGCCTCACAGGGGGCGCAGATACGCAGTATTTT. Protein sequence: CASSLTGGADTQYF.

This clone came up a few times. The V call is TRBV7-9, the J call TRBJ2-1; 9 bases map to TRBD2. Looked up from germline, CDR1 is SEHNR and CDR2 is FQNEAQ (reference sequence). This CDR3 comprises 15 residues. The junction had 8 bases not matched to a gene; V was cut back by 5 bases and J by 6 bases. CDR3 loop: CASSLGLAEGNEQFF. CDR3 DNA sequence: TGTGCCAGCAGCCTGGGACTAGCAGAGGGCAATGAGCAGTTCTTC.

The chain carries TRBV28 and TRBJ2-7; tentative D call: TRBD1 (5 bases). CDR1 is MDHEN, CDR2 SYDVKM, per germline. The CDR3 runs to 14 residues. Deletions cut 2 bases from V and 9 bases from J, with 17 bases between. CDR3 in DNA: TGTGCCAGCAGTTTAGGGGCCCCCCTCCTAGGGCAGTACTTC. Translated, it gives CASSLGAPLLGQYF.

V gene TRBV7-9 combines with J gene TRBJ2-6; tentatively, D is TRBD1 (5 bases). With 5 bases removed from V and 9 bases from J, the gap between germline ends came to 17 bases. CDR3 size: 15 residues. Germline V gene data show CDR1 as SEHNR and CDR2 as FQNEAQ (reference sequence). CDR3 bases: TGTGCCAGCAGCCCTCCAGGGAATCCCCACAACGTCCTGACTTTC. Translating gives CASSPPGNPHNVLTF.

The V gene is TRBV28, the J gene TRBJ1-6; 7 nucleotides line up with TRBD1. The germline V gene encodes CDR1 MDHEN and CDR2 SYDVKM. The length of the CDR3 is 18 residues. The trim removed 4 bases at V and 1 base at J, leaving 10 bases unmatched. The DNA of the CDR3 is TGTGCCAGCAGTTCTCCCCGACAGGGTGGATCCTATAATTCACCCCTCCACTTT. Translated, it gives CASSSPRQGGSYNSPLHF.

This clone was found a few times. The J gene is TRBJ1-3, the V gene TRBV6-2 or TRBV6-3; D unclear. Germline lookup yields CDR1 MNHEY and CDR2 SVGEGT. There are 15 residues in the CDR3. With 0 bases removed from V and 1 base from J, the gap between germline ends came to 7 bases. The CDR3 coding sequence is TGTGCCAGCAGTTACTCGTCGAGGTCTGGAAACACCATATATTTT. It is translated as CASSYSSRSGNTIYF.

V and J are TRBV3-1 (or the pseudogene TRBV3-2) and TRBJ2-1; possible D gene TRBD1, 5 bases. Germline V gene sequence: CDR1 LGHDT, CDR2 YNNKEL (reference sequence). Between the trimmed V and J ends, which lost 0 bases and 0 bases, there was a span of 6 bases. The CDR3 is made up of 15 amino acids. This chain's CDR3 is CASSQEGLSYNEQFF. In DNA, the CDR3 is TGTGCCAGCAGCCAAGAGGGGCTCTCCTACAATGAGCAGTTCTTC.

This clone was picked up a small number of times. This CDR3 reads CASSPSEEQYF. The DNA for the CDR3 is TGTGCCAGCTCACCGAGCGAAGAGCAGTACTTC. This sequence joins TRBV18 and TRBJ2-7; no firm D call. The CDR3 is made up of 11 amino acids. The ends were cut back, 3 bases at V and 7 bases at J, with 7 bases in the middle. Per germline, CDR1 KGHSH and CDR2 LQKENI.

The CDR3 nucleotides are TGTGCCAGTAGAGGGACAGGGGCTAATCAGCCCCAGCATTTT. Its translation: CASRGTGANQPQHF. The chain employs TRBV19 and TRBJ1-5, with 10 bases that match TRBD1. Germline CDR1 reads LNHDA; CDR2 reads SQIVND (reference sequence). The ends lost 6 bases at V and 4 bases at J; junction bases unmatched: 3. The CDR3 length is 14 residues.